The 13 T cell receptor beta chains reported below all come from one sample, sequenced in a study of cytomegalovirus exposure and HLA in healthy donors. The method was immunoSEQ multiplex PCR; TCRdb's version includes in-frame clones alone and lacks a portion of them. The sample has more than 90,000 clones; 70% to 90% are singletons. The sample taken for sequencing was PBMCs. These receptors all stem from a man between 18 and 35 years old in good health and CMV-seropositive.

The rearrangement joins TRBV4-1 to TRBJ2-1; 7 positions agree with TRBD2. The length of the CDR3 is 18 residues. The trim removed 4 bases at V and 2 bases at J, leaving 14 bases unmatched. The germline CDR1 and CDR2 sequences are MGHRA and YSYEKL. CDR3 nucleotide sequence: TGCGCCAGCAGCCGGACGGGGAGGGGCCCCAATACCTACAATGAGCAGTTCTTC. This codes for CASSRTGRGPNTYNEQFF.

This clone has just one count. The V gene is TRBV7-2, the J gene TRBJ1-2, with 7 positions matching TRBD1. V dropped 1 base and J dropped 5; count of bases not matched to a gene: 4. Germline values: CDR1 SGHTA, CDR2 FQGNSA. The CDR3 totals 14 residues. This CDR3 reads CASSLVAGGYGYTF. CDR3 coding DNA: TGTGCCAGCAGCTTAGTGGCAGGGGGATATGGCTACACCTTC.

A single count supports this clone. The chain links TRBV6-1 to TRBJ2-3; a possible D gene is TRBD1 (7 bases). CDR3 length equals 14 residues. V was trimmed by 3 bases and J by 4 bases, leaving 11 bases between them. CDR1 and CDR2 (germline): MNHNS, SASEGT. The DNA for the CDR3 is TGTGCCAGCAGTGATACAGGGGAGGCAGATACGCAGTATTTT. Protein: CASSDTGEADTQYF.

The CDR3 spells CASSIQGQESTEAFF. CDR3 DNA sequence: TGTGCCAGCAGCATCCAGGGACAGGAGAGCACTGAAGCTTTCTTT. The chain employs TRBV4-2 and TRBJ1-1, with 8 bases fitting TRBD1. Germline V gene sequence: CDR1 LGHNA, CDR2 YNFKEQ. V lost 5 bases to trimming and J lost 4 bases; unmatched junction nucleotides: 9. The CDR3 has 15 amino acids.

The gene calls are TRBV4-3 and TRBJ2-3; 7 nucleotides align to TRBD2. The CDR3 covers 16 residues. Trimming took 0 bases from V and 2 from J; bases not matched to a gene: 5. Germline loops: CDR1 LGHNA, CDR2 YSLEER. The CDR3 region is CASSQEFAGVTDTQYF. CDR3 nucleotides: TGCGCCAGCAGCCAAGAGTTCGCGGGGGTCACAGATACGCAGTATTTT.

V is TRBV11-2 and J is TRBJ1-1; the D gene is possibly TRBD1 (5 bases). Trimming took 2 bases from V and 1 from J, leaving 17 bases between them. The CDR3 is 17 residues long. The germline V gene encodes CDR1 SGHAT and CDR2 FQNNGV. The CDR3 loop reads CASSLTTQGIPNTEAFF. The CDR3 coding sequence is TGTGCCAGCAGCTTAACGACCCAGGGTATCCCGAACACTGAAGCTTTCTTT.

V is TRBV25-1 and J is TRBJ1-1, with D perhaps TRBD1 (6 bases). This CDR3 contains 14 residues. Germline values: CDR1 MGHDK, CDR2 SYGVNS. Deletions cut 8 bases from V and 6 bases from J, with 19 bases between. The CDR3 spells CASQAQGFWAEAFF. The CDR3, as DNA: TGTGCCAGCCAGGCACAGGGTTTCTGGGCTGAAGCTTTCTTT.

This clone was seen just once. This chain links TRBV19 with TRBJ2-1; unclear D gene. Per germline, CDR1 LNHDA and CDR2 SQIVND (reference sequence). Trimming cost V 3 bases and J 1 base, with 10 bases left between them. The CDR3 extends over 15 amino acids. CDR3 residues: CASSIGRISYNEQFF. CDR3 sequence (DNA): TGTGCCAGTAGTATTGGGCGAATTTCCTACAATGAGCAGTTCTTC. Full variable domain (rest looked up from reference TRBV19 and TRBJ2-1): DGGITQSPKYLFRKEGQNVTLSCEQNLNHDAMYWYRQDPGQGLRLIYYSQIVNDFQKGDIAEGYSVSREKKESFPLTVTSAQKNPTAFYLCASSIGRISYNEQFFGPGTRLTVL.

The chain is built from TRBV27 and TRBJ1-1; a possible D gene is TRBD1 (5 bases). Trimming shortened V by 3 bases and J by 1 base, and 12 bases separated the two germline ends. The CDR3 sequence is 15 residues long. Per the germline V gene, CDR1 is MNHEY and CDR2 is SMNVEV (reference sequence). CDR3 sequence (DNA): TGTGCCAGCAGTTTGGAGGGGCCCTGGAACACTGAAGCTTTCTTT. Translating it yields CASSLEGPWNTEAFF.

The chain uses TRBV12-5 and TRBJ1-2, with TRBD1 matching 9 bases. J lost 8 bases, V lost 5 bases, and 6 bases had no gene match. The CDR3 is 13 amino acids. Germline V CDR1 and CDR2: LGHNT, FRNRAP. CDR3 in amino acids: CASGVGQGEGYTF. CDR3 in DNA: TGTGCTAGTGGTGTGGGACAGGGTGAAGGCTACACCTTC.

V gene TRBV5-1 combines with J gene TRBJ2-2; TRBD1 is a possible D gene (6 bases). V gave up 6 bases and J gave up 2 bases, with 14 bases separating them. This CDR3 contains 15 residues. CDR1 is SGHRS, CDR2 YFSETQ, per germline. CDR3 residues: CASTSDRDNTGELFF. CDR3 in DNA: TGCGCCAGCACCTCGGACAGAGATAACACCGGGGAGCTGTTTTTT.

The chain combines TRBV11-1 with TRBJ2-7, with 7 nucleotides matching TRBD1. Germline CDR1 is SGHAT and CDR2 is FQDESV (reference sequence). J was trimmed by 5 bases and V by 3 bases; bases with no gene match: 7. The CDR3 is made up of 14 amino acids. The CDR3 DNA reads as TGTGCCAGCAGCTTGCCGACAGGGTTTCACGAGCAGTACTTC. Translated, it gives CASSLPTGFHEQYF. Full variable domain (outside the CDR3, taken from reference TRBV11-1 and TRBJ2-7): EAEVAQSPRYKITEKSQAVAFWCDPISGHATLYWYRQILGQGPELLVQFQDESVVDDSQLPKDRFSAERLKGVDSTLKIQPAELGDSAMYLCASSLPTGFHEQYFGPGTRLTVT.

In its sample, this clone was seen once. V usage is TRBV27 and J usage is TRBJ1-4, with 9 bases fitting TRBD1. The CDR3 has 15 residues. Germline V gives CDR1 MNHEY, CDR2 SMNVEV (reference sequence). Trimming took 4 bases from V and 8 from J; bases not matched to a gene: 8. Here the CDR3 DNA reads TGTGCCAGCAGTTCCCGACAGGGGGTTCGGGAAAAACTGTTTTTT. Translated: CASSSRQGVREKLFF.